Each of the 7 T cell receptor beta chains below was sequenced from the same sample in a study of early T cells in non-severe SARS-CoV-2 infection. TCRdb recomputed calls from the 5' RACE reads with MiXCR, one row per CDR3 protein. Here the sample spans more than 20,000 distinct CDR3 sequences, approximately 3.9% being singletons. Sequences were obtained from whole blood. The receptors shown here come from an adult who was a healthcare worker with PCR-confirmed SARS-CoV-2 infection or an uninfected control (not recorded which).

There are many counts of this clonotype. V gene TRBV19 combines with J gene TRBJ2-1, with D perhaps matching TRBD1 or TRBD2 (5 bases each). CDR1 is LNHDA and CDR2 is SQIVND in the germline V gene (reference sequence). CDR3 size: 15 residues. Trimming left V 3 bases short and J 6 bases short, with 15 bases between. The CDR3 spells CASSMETAGVNEQFF. The CDR3 DNA sequence: TGTGCCAGTAGTATGGAGACAGCCGGGGTCAATGAGCAGTTCTTC.

Only a few counts were recorded for this clonotype. The chain uses TRBV18 and TRBJ1-1; D uncertain. Trimming stripped 6 bases from V and 2 bases from J, with 16 bases between. Germline CDR1 is KGHSH and CDR2 is LQKENI. There are 15 residues in the CDR3. The CDR3 sequence is CASSLTTAVNTEAFF. The CDR3 nucleotides are TGTGCCAGCTCGCTTACAACGGCGGTTAACACTGAAGCTTTCTTT.

This clonotype was counted only a few times. The gene calls are TRBV20-1 and TRBJ2-1; the D gene is possibly TRBD1 (6 bases). V lost 5 bases, J lost 0 bases, and 14 bases lay in between. The CDR3 runs to 15 residues. CDR1 is DFQATT and CDR2 is SNEGSKA in the germline V gene (reference sequence). CDR3 DNA: TGCAGTGCTCCCATGGGGGCGGCCTCCTACAATGAGCAGTTCTTC. Translating it yields CSAPMGAASYNEQFF.

This clonotype came up a few times. J is TRBJ2-7 and V is TRBV20-1, with TRBD2 matching over 11 bases. Germline trimming cut 6 bases from V and 2 bases from J; bases unmatched to any gene: 9. This CDR3 is 15 amino acids long. The germline V gene has CDR1 DFQATT and CDR2 SNEGSKA (reference sequence). The CDR3 nucleotides read TGCAGTGCAAAGATACTAGCGGGAGTGCCCTACGAGCAGTACTTC. It codes for CSAKILAGVPYEQYF.

J is TRBJ2-3 and V is TRBV28; 15 bases match TRBD2. Germline CDR1 and CDR2: MDHEN and SYDVKM. With 5 bases clipped from V and 6 bases from J, the junction kept 6 bases outside the gene matches. The CDR3 runs to 16 residues. CDR3 coding DNA: TGTGCCAGCAGTCCGGGGACTAGCGGGAGGTCGGATACGCAGTATTTT. Protein product: CASSPGTSGRSDTQYF.

This clonotype has a count of ten or more. This rearrangement joins TRBV12-3 or TRBV12-4 to TRBJ1-2, with 8 bases that match TRBD1. V lost 6 bases to trimming and J lost 2 bases; unmatched junction nucleotides: 8. The CDR3 loop spans 15 amino acids. This CDR3 is CASSRGQGINYGYTF. The CDR3 nucleotides are TGTGCCAGCAGCCGCGGACAGGGCATAAACTATGGCTACACCTTC.

This clonotype was counted at least ten times. The chain links TRBV12-3 or TRBV12-4 to TRBJ2-5; TRBD2 agrees at 11 bases. The ends lost 5 bases at V and 3 bases at J; junction bases unmatched: 2. The CDR3 has 14 amino acids. CDR3 sequence (DNA): TGTGCCAGCAGTCTACTAGCGGGAGAAGAGACCCAGTACTTC. Encoded protein: CASSLLAGEETQYF.